A selection of T cell receptor beta chains follows, all from one sample in a study of blood T cell repertoires in COVID-19. The method was immunoSEQ multiplex PCR; TCRdb's version includes in-frame clones alone and lacks a portion of them. The sample comprises 110,000 to 150,000 clones, about 84% of which are singletons, and approximately 1.8% rests with the top ten. The sample taken for sequencing was PBMCs or T cells enriched from blood (not recorded which). The receptors were sampled from a woman between 18 and 29 years old who had been exposed to COVID-19. Each CDR3 is given with its conserved first and last residue. D genes are given only for firm matches. Clone size is given for some rows only: seen once, a few or many times, or a class if the clone is expanded.

v_gene	j_gene	abundance	d_gene	CDR3nt	CDR3aa
TRBV6-6	TRBJ2-7	.	TRBD2	TGTGCCAGCAGTCTCGGGACTAGCGCAACCGAGCAGTACTTC	CASSLGTSATEQYF
TRBV19	TRBJ2-7	.	.	TGTGCCAGTAGTCCGGGCAGAGGGCGACACCTCTCCTACGAGCAGTACTTC	CASSPGRGRHLSYEQYF
TRBV2	TRBJ2-5	.	.	TGTGCCAGCAGTGAACAGGCCCAAGAGACCCAGTACTTC	CASSEQAQETQYF
TRBV5-8	TRBJ2-4	once	.	TGTGCCAGCAGCTTGCTGGGCGGACTGCAAAACATTCAGTACTTC	CASSLLGGLQNIQYF
TRBV5-1	TRBJ2-1	.	.	TGCGCCAGCAGCTCCCGGAGAGGCAATGAGCAGTTCTTC	CASSSRRGNEQFF
TRBV7-2	TRBJ2-5	.	TRBD2	TGTGCCAGCAGCGATGACCTAGCGGGAGGGGTAAGGGAGACCCAGTACTTC	CASSDDLAGGVRETQYF
TRBV7-2	TRBJ2-7	.	.	TGTGCCAGCAGCGCCCTGGTAGGGGCACACGAGCAGTACTTC	CASSALVGAHEQYF
TRBV7-2	TRBJ2-7	once	TRBD2	TGTGCCAGCAGCTGGGGTATAGCGGGAGGGGAAGTCTACGAGCAGTACTTC	CASSWGIAGGEVYEQYF
TRBV4-3	TRBJ1-1	.	.	TGCGCCAGCAGCCAAGTCTCACAACACACTGAAGCTTTCTTT	CASSQVSQHTEAFF
TRBV5-4	TRBJ1-2	once	TRBD1	TGTGCCAGCAGCCAGGGACAGGGCAACAACTATGGCTACACCTTC	CASSQGQGNNYGYTF
TRBV19	TRBJ2-1	.	.	TGTGCCAGTAGTATCGGAGGGTACAATGAGCAGTTCTTC	CASSIGGYNEQFF
TRBV30	TRBJ1-3	.	.	TGTGCCTGCCCGACCAGGGGATCTGGAAACACCATATATTTT	CACPTRGSGNTIYF
TRBV11-2	TRBJ1-2	.	.	TGTGCCAGCAGCTCTTCTTCGGACTCAATCGCTGGCTACACCTTC	CASSSSSDSIAGYTF
TRBV7-9	TRBJ2-1	.	TRBD2	TGTGCCAGCAGCGCGCTAGCGGGAGCGTGGAATGAGCAGTTCTTC	CASSALAGAWNEQFF
TRBV12-5	TRBJ2-7	.	TRBD1	TGTGCTAGTGGTCCGGGGACAGGGCTAGATTACGAGCAGTACTTC	CASGPGTGLDYEQYF
TRBV5-1	TRBJ2-7	once	TRBD2	TGCGCCAGCAGCCCTAACCTAGCGGGGATTTCCTACGAGCAGTACTTC	CASSPNLAGISYEQYF
TRBV5-8	TRBJ1-4	.	.	TGTGCCAGCAGCTTCCAGGGGTTCAATGAAAAACTGTTTTTT	CASSFQGFNEKLFF
TRBV11-2	TRBJ1-1	.	.	TGTGCCAGCAGCCCGAGCCAGGGTATGAACACTGAAGCTTTCTTT	CASSPSQGMNTEAFF
TRBV9	TRBJ1-5	.	.	TGTGCCAGCAGCGTGGGGGACACCAATCAGCCCCAGCATTTT	CASSVGDTNQPQHF
TRBV6-5	TRBJ2-7	.	.	TGTGCCAGCAGTTACTCGATCTCGGTGGGCGTGTACGAGCAGTACTTC	CASSYSISVGVYEQYF
TRBV27	TRBJ1-3	.	.	TGTGCCAGCAGTTCTAACAGGGAGATTGGAAACACCATATATTTT	CASSSNREIGNTIYF
TRBV28	TRBJ1-1	.	.	TGTGCCAGCAGCCCGCGGGACGGTGCTTTCTTT	CASSPRDGAFF
TRBV28	TRBJ2-1	.	TRBD1	TGTGCCAGCAGTCTGCCGGGACAGTACAATGAGCAGTTCTTC	CASSLPGQYNEQFF
TRBV6-2/TRBV6-3	TRBJ2-7	.	.	TGTGCCAGCAGTTCGATTACAGGAAACGAGCAGTACTTC	CASSSITGNEQYF
TRBV14	TRBJ2-4	.	TRBD2	TGTGCCAGCAGCCAAGGGACTAGCGGAAACATTCAGTACTTC	CASSQGTSGNIQYF
TRBV30	TRBJ2-7	few	.	TGTGCCTGGAGTGTCCGGGGAGCCTACGAGCAGTACTTC	CAWSVRGAYEQYF
TRBV28	TRBJ2-7	.	TRBD2	TGTGCCAGCAGATCGCCGGGGGGGAGTCCCCACTACGAGCAGTACTTC	CASRSPGGSPHYEQYF
TRBV24-1	TRBJ1-5	few	TRBD1	TGTGCCACCAGCGGACAGGGCAATCAGCCCCAGCATTTT	CATSGQGNQPQHF
TRBV4-1	TRBJ1-6	.	TRBD1	TGCGCCAGCAGCCAAGCGGGGACAGGGGCCTCACCCCTCCACTTT	CASSQAGTGASPLHF
TRBV30	TRBJ1-5	.	.	TGTGCCTGGAGTGGACACATGGATCAGCCCCAGCATTTT	CAWSGHMDQPQHF
TRBV9	TRBJ2-5	.	.	TGTGCCAGCAGCCCAAATACAGTTCAAGAGACCCAGTACTTC	CASSPNTVQETQYF
TRBV5-4	TRBJ1-4	once	.	TGTGCCAGCAGCTTGGGTGGTAGAGCTGCTAATGAAAAACTGTTTTTT	CASSLGGRAANEKLFF
TRBV19	TRBJ2-7	.	.	TGTGCCAGTAGTCCGGGGTCCTCCTACGAGCAGTACTTC	CASSPGSSYEQYF
TRBV5-1	TRBJ2-7	.	TRBD2	TGCGCCAGCAGCTTTTCTACTAGCGGGAGCTCCTACGAGCAGTACTTC	CASSFSTSGSSYEQYF
TRBV9	TRBJ2-1	.	.	TGTGCCAGCAGCGTAGATGGTCTTGGGGCCGAGCAGTTCTTC	CASSVDGLGAEQFF
TRBV27	TRBJ2-1	.	TRBD2	TGTGCCAGCAGTTTATCCCTTTCGGGACTAGCGGGAGTACCGGAGCAGTTCTTC	CASSLSLSGLAGVPEQFF
TRBV5-1	TRBJ2-7	.	TRBD1	TGCGCCAGCAGCCCCCGGGCGACAGGGGGCTACGAGCAGTACTTC	CASSPRATGGYEQYF
TRBV19	TRBJ1-4	.	.	TGTGCCAGCAGGGAGGATGAAAAACTGTTTTTT	CASREDEKLFF
TRBV5-4	TRBJ2-5	.	TRBD2	TGTGCCAGCAGCTCCGCTAGCGGGGGAGAGACCCAGTACTTC	CASSSASGGETQYF
TRBV19	TRBJ2-1	.	.	TGTGCCAGTAGTGTTCTTGCTAGCTCCTACAATGAGCAGTTCTTC	CASSVLASSYNEQFF
TRBV7-9	TRBJ1-2	.	.	TGTGCCAGCGGAGGGGGGGCGGCCAACGGCTACACCTTC	CASGGGAANGYTF
TRBV4-2	TRBJ2-5	.	.	TGTGCCAGCAGCCAAGAGGCGGGCGGGAACCAAGAGACCCAGTACTTC	CASSQEAGGNQETQYF
TRBV29-1	TRBJ2-7	.	TRBD1	TGCAGCGTTGAAGATACAGGGGACGAGCAGTACTTC	CSVEDTGDEQYF
TRBV11-2	TRBJ2-3	.	TRBD2	TGTGCCAGCAGCTTCCGGCGGGGGAAAAACACAGATACGCAGTATTTT	CASSFRRGKNTDTQYF
TRBV11-2	TRBJ1-2	.	TRBD1	TGTGCCAGCAGCTTAGAGACAGGGATCTCTGGCTACACCTTC	CASSLETGISGYTF
TRBV29-1	TRBJ1-2	.	.	TGCAGCGTTGTAAGCAGGAACTATGGCTACACCTTC	CSVVSRNYGYTF
TRBV19	TRBJ1-2	few	.	TGTGCCAGTAGTCCGCAGGTCTCCTATGGCTACACCTTC	CASSPQVSYGYTF
TRBV3-1/TRBV3-2	TRBJ1-4	.	.	TGTGCCAGCAGCCCACAGTCCTCGAATGCAACTAATGAAAAACTGTTTTTT	CASSPQSSNATNEKLFF